The 18 T cell receptor beta chains given below trace back to one sample, sequenced in a study of T cells in Graves' hyperthyroidism and ophthalmopathy. What was amplified from RNA transcripts were TCR beta CDR3 regions. First-round RT-PCR targeting the TCR CDR3 was performed with the HTBI primer set. TCRdb reprocessed the multiplex PCR reads with MiXCR, giving one entry per CDR3 protein. The sample has 700,000 to 850,000 distinct CDR3 sequences, just over 35% seen once. Source material: blood. The receptors stem from a woman aged 40 to 50 with Graves' hyperthyroidism.

This clonotype was observed at least ten times. The rearrangement joins TRBV9 to TRBJ2-7, with D uncertain. V lost 4 bases and J 6 bases, leaving 20 bases between the germline ends. The CDR3 consists of 15 residues. CDR1 and CDR2 (germline): SGDLS, YYNGEE. The CDR3 spells CASSQEPSVAGEQYF. CDR3 DNA sequence: TGTGCCAGCAGCCAGGAACCGTCGGTAGCCGGCGAGCAGTACTTC.

As concerns this clonotype: The missing conserved phenylalanine or tryptophan at the end of this CDR3 makes a read error likely. The V gene is TRBV19, the J gene TRBJ1-5; D is unresolved. The CDR3 length is 12 residues. Germline V gene lookup returns CDR1 LNHDA and CDR2 SQIVND (reference sequence). Trimming left V 5 bases short and J 6 bases short, with 8 bases between. This CDR3 reads CASSPPGQPQHI. The CDR3 coding sequence is TGTGCCAGTAGTCCACCAGGTCAGCCCCAGCATATT.

J is TRBJ1-5 and V is TRBV7-2, with a weak D call TRBD1 (5 bases). V shed 5 bases and J shed 0 bases, with 20 bases lying between them. The CDR3 sequence is 18 residues long. Germline assignment: CDR1 SGHTA and CDR2 FQGNSA. The CDR3 spells CASSPPFGGGYSNQPQHF. CDR3 bases: TGTGCCAGCAGCCCCCCATTTGGGGGGGGTTATAGCAATCAGCCCCAGCATTTT.

This clonotype was seen many times. As DNA, the CDR3 is TGCAGCGTGGGGACAGTACAAGAGACCCAGTACTTC. As protein: CSVGTVQETQYF. J is TRBJ2-5 and V is TRBV29-1; 7 bases are shared with TRBD1. The CDR3 consists of 12 residues. The trim removed 6 bases at V and 2 bases at J, leaving 3 bases unmatched. The V gene's germline CDR1 is SQVTM and CDR2 ANQGSEA.

This clonotype was observed a handful of times. V is TRBV7-2 and J is TRBJ2-7; 11 nucleotides line up with TRBD1. This CDR3 spans 12 amino acids. CDR1 is SGHTA and CDR2 is FQGNSA in the germline V gene. With V trimmed by 6 bases and J by 10 bases, 5 bases remained unmatched. CDR3 nucleotides: TGTGCCAGCAGTTGGGGACAGGGGGTCCAGTACTTC. Its protein product is CASSWGQGVQYF.

The gene calls are TRBV20-1 and TRBJ2-5; the match to TRBD2 covers 12 bases. Germline CDR1 and CDR2: DFQATT and SNEGSKA (reference sequence). CDR3 length: 17 residues. V gave up 4 bases and J gave up 4 bases; unmatched junction bases: 13. The CDR3, as DNA: TGCAGTGCTAACCTGCTAGCGGGGGGGCCGGTTGGAGAGACCCAGTACTTC. Translated: CSANLLAGGPVGETQYF.

The V and J genes are TRBV5-4 and TRBJ2-6; 8 bases align to TRBD2. The J segment lost 4 bases and the V segment lost 4 bases, leaving 7 bases of the junction unmatched. Germline lookup yields CDR1 SGHNT and CDR2 YYREEE (reference sequence). This CDR3 is 16 amino acids long. The CDR3 bases are TGTGCCAGCAGCCTCGGACTAGCCAACGGGGCCAACGTCCTGACTTTC. Protein product: CASSLGLANGANVLTF.

There are a few counts of this clonotype. This rearrangement joins TRBV7-9 to TRBJ1-6; no reliable D call. Germline CDR1 SEHNR, CDR2 FQNEAQ (reference sequence). V was trimmed by 8 bases and J by 10 bases, leaving 18 bases between them. This CDR3 spans 14 amino acids. This CDR3 is CASSPDGGWSPLHF. Written as DNA, the CDR3 is TGTGCCAGCTCACCGGACGGAGGGTGGTCACCCCTCCACTTT.

The rearrangement links TRBV2 to TRBJ1-2; a possible D gene is TRBD1 (5 bases). The ends were cut back, 10 bases at V and 12 bases at J, with 18 bases in the middle. The germline V gene has CDR1 SNHLY and CDR2 FYNNEI. CDR3 length equals 11 residues. Here the CDR3 DNA reads TGTGCCACCAACTCGCGGGGGGGAGACACCTTC. Its protein is CATNSRGGDTF.

The chain uses TRBV29-1 and TRBJ1-2; 7 positions match TRBD1. Germline assignment: CDR1 SQVTM and CDR2 ANQGSEA. This CDR3 has 13 amino acids. The V gene end was trimmed by 8 bases and the J gene end by 4 bases; junction bases not matched to a gene: 10. The CDR3 sequence: CSYDRDRVYGYTF. The DNA of the CDR3 is TGCAGCTACGACAGGGATCGCGTCTATGGCTACACCTTC.

The rearrangement links TRBV12-3 or TRBV12-4 to TRBJ1-1; no clear D gene. This CDR3 region has 13 residues. Trimming removed 7 bases from V and 1 base from J, with 10 bases in between. Here the CDR3 DNA reads TGTGCCAGCAAGTTCACCGGGAACACTGAAGCTTTCTTT. It encodes CASKFTGNTEAFF.

This chain joins TRBV14 and TRBJ1-6; no clear D. V dropped 4 bases and J dropped 5 bases, with 12 bases sitting between them. Germline assignment: CDR1 SGHDN and CDR2 FVKESK. There are 15 residues in the CDR3. CDR3 amino acids: CASSLRPLNNSPLHF. CDR3 sequence (DNA): TGTGCCAGCAGCCTTCGACCACTCAATAATTCACCCCTCCACTTT.

At least ten counts were recorded for this clonotype. The rearrangement uses TRBV5-1 and TRBJ1-1, with D possibly TRBD1 on 5 matching bases. Trimming removed 4 bases from V and 2 bases from J, with 15 bases in between. The CDR3 extends over 15 amino acids. CDR1 and CDR2 from the germline V gene are SGHRS and YFSETQ. The CDR3 protein is CASSLEGGTNTEAFF. In DNA form, the CDR3 reads TGCGCCAGCAGCCTCGAAGGCGGGACTAACACTGAAGCTTTCTTT. The whole variable domain, filled in from reference TRBV5-1 and TRBJ1-1, reads KAGVTQTPRYLIKTRGQQVTLSCSPISGHRSVSWYQQTPGQGLQFLFEYFSETQRNKGNFPGRFSGRQFSNSRSEMNVSTLELGDSALYLCASSLEGGTNTEAFFGQGTRLTVV.

V and J are TRBV7-9 and TRBJ1-4; 8 bases agree with TRBD1. V gave up 6 bases and J gave up 3 bases; unmatched junction bases: 9. The CDR3 has 16 residues. Looked up from germline, CDR1 is SEHNR and CDR2 is FQNEAQ (reference sequence). CDR3 in DNA: TGTGCCAGCAGTCTTAACAGGGGGATCCCTAATGAAAAACTGTTTTTT. Its protein product is CASSLNRGIPNEKLFF.

The table lists this clonotype with a few counts. The rearrangement links TRBV6-6 to TRBJ2-7; TRBD1 aligns across 9 bases. J was trimmed by 0 bases and V by 4 bases; bases with no gene match: 4. The CDR3 has 15 amino acids. From germline, CDR1 is MNHNY and CDR2 SVGAGI (reference sequence). The CDR3 region is CASSLGQGNSYEQYF. The CDR3 nucleotides read TGTGCCAGCAGTTTGGGACAGGGAAACTCCTACGAGCAGTACTTC.

This clonotype has a count of ten or more. The chain links TRBV9 to TRBJ2-7; D not certain. The CDR3 extends over 15 amino acids. V gave up 2 bases and J gave up 3 bases, with 15 bases separating them. Germline V gene data show CDR1 as SGDLS and CDR2 as YYNGEE. CDR3 amino acids: CASSVDPQPIYEQYF. The CDR3 bases are TGTGCCAGCAGCGTGGACCCCCAACCCATCTACGAGCAGTACTTC.

There are many counts of this clonotype. This chain joins TRBV29-1 and TRBJ2-7, with a possible D match to TRBD1 (6 bases). Germline V lookup: CDR1 SQVTM, CDR2 ANQGSEA. This CDR3 comprises 13 residues. Trimming removed 2 bases from V and 4 bases from J, with 12 bases in between. The CDR3 here is CSVERQGSYEQYF. CDR3 sequence (DNA): TGCAGCGTTGAAAGGCAGGGGTCATACGAGCAGTACTTC.

The chain couples TRBV12-3 or TRBV12-4 to TRBJ1-5; D is unresolved. Trimming pared 1 base from V and 0 bases from J, leaving 4 bases between. The CDR3 length is 14 residues. The CDR3 protein is CASSLVYSNQPQHF. CDR3 nucleotides: TGTGCCAGCAGTTTAGTGTATAGCAATCAGCCCCAGCATTTT.